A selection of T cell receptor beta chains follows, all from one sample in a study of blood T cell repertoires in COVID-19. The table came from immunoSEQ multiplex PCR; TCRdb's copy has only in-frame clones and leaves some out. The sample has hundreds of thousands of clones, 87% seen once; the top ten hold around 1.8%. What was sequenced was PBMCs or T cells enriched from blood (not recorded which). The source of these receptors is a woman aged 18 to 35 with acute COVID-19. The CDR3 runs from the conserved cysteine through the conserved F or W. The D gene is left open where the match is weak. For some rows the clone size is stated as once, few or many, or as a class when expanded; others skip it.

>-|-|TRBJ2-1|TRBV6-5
TGTGCCAGCATCCGAGGGGGTTTCAACAATGAGCAGTTCTTC
CASIRGGFNNEQFF
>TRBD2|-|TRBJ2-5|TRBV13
TGTGCCAGCAGCTTGCGGGAGGGCCAAGAGACCCAGTACTTC
CASSLREGQETQYF
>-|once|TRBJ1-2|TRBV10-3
TGTGCCATCAGACAAGGACAGATCAATGGCTACACCTTC
CAIRQGQINGYTF
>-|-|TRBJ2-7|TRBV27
TGTGCCAGCAGTTTTGGTAGCGATTACGAGCAGTACTTC
CASSFGSDYEQYF
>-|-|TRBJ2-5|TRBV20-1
TGCAGTGCTAGTCGGGCGGCGGAGGTTCGGGAGACCCAGTACTTC
CSASRAAEVRETQYF
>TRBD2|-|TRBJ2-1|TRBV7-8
TGTGCCAGCAGCCTCCGGACTAGCGGGAGCCTTACAAACAATGAGCAGTTCTTC
CASSLRTSGSLTNNEQFF
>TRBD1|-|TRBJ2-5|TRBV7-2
TGTGCCAGCAGCCTAGGGACAGGGGGCGGGGAGACCCAGTACTTC
CASSLGTGGGETQYF
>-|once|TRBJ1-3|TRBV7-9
TGTGCCAGCAGCTTGGGACTACGAAACACCATATATTTT
CASSLGLRNTIYF
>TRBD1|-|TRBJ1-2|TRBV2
TGTGCCAGCAGTGAAAGACAGGGTGAAGGCTACACCTTC
CASSERQGEGYTF
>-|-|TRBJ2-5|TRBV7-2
TGTGCCAGCAGCCAACTCCGGGAGCCCAAAGAGACCCAGTACTTC
CASSQLREPKETQYF
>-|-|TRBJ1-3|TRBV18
TGTGCCAGCTCACTCCCCCCTTGGGCCATTGGAAACACCATATATTTT
CASSLPPWAIGNTIYF
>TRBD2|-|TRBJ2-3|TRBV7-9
TGTGCCAGCAGCGTGGGACTAGCGGGCACAGATACGCAGTATTTT
CASSVGLAGTDTQYF
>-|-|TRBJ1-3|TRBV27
TGTGCCAGCAGTTCCAGTGGGCTCTCTGGAAACACCATATATTTT
CASSSSGLSGNTIYF
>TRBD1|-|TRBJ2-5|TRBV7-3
TGTGCCAGCAGCTTTACAGGGGGCGCAGAGACCCAGTACTTC
CASSFTGGAETQYF
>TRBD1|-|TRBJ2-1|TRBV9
TGTGCCAGCAGCGCGGGACAGGGGGAAGGTGAGCAGTTCTTC
CASSAGQGEGEQFF
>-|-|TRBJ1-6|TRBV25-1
TGTGCCAGCAGTGAATATAATTTTAATTCACCCCTCCACTTT
CASSEYNFNSPLHF
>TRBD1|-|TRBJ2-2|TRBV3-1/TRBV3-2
TGTGCCAGCAGCCAAGGCGTGCACAGGGGCACCGGGGAGCTGTTTTTT
CASSQGVHRGTGELFF
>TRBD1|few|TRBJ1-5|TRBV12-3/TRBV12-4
TGTGCCAGCACCAGGGGGAACAATCAGCCCCAGCATTTT
CASTRGNNQPQHF
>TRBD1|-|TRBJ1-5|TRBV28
TGTGCCAGCAGTATTGGACAGGTAAATCAGCCCCAGCATTTT
CASSIGQVNQPQHF
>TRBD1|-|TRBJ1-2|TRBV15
TGTGCCACCAGCAGTTCAGGGGGAGACTATGGCTACACCTTC
CATSSSGGDYGYTF
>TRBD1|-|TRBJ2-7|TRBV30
TGTGCCTGGAGTCCAAAGGACAGGGGCTCCTACGAGCAGTACTTC
CAWSPKDRGSYEQYF
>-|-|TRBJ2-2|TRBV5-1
TGCGCCAGCAGCTTGGCACTATCCGCGAACACCGGGGAGCTGTTTTTT
CASSLALSANTGELFF
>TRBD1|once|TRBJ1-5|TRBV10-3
TGTGCCATCAGTGGATCCGCAGGGGGCCAGCCCCAGCATTTT
CAISGSAGGQPQHF
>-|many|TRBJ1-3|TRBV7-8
TGTGCCAGCAGCTGGACCGGACAGTATTCTGGAAACACCATATATTTT
CASSWTGQYSGNTIYF
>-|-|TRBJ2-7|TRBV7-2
TGTGCCAGCAGCTTAGAGCAATCCTACGAGCAGTACTTC
CASSLEQSYEQYF
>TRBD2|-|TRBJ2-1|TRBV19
TGTGCCAGTAGTCCATGGGCTAGCGGGAGGTTTGAGCAGTTCTTC
CASSPWASGRFEQFF
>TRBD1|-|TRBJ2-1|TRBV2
TGTGCCAGCAGTGATAGTGGACAGGGGAATGAGCAGTTCTTC
CASSDSGQGNEQFF